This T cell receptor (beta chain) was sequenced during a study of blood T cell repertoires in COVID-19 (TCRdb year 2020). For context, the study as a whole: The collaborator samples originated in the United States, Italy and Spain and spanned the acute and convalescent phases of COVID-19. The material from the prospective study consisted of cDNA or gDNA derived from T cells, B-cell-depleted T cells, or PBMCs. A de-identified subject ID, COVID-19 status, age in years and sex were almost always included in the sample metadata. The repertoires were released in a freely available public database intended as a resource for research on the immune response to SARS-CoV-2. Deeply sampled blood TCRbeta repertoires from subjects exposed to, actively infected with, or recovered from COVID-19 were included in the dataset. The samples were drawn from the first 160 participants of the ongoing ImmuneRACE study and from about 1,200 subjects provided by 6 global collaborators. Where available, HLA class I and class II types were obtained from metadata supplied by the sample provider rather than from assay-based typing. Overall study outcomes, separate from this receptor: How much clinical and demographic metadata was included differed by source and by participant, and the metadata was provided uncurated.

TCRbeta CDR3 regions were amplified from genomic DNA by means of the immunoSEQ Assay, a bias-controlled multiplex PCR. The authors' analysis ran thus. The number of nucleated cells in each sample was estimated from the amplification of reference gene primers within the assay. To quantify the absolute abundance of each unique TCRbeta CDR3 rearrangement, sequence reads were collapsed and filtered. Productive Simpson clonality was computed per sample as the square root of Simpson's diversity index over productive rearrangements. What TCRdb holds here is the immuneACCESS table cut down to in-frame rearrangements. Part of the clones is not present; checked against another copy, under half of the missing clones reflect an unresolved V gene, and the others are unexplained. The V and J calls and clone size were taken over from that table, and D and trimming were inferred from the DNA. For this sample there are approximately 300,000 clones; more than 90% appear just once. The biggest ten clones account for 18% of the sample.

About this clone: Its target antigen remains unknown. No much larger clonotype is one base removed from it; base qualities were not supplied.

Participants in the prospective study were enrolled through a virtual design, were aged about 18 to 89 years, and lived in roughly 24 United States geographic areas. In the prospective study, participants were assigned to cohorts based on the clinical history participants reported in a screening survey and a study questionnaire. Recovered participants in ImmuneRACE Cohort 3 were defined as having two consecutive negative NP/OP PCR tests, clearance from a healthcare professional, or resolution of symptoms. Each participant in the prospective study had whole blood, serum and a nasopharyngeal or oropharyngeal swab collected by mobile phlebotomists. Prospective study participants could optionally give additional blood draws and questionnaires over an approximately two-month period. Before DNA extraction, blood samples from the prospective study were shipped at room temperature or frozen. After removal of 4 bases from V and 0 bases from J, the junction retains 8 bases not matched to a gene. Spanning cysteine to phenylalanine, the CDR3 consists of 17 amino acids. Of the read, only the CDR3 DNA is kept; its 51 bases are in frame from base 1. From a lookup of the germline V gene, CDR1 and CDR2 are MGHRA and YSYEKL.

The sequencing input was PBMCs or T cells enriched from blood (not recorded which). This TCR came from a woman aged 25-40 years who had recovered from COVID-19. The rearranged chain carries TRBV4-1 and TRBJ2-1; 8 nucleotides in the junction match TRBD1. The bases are TGCGCCAGCAGCCCAGGAATAACAGGGGGCTCCTACAATGAGCAGTTCTTC. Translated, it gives CASSPGITGGSYNEQFF.